This TCR beta chain was captured by sequencing in a study of Ad26.COV2.S vaccination and SARS-CoV-2 variants. Study-level findings and limits: Greater spike-specific TCR breadth was seen in vaccine recipients than in placebo recipients. Measures of TCR breadth and depth may have fallen short of total T cell responses.

About this clone itself: Its antigen is undetermined.

The junction had 13 bases not matched to a gene; V was cut back by 8 bases and J by 4 bases. CDR1 is MNHEY and CDR2 is SVGAGI in the germline V gene. The CDR3 sequence is 15 residues long. Profiled with immunoSEQ multiplex PCR; TCRdb holds only in-frame clones, not every one. The sample has about 350,000 clones; about 90% are singletons. The V and J genes are TRBV6-5 and TRBJ1-1; TRBD1 matches at 7 bases. The input for sequencing was peripheral blood, taken after recovery from COVID-19. This TCR was recovered from a human donor who had recovered from COVID-19. This CDR3 is CASRRMDRISTEAFF. In nucleotides, the CDR3 is TGTGCCAGCCGGCGGATGGACAGGATAAGCACTGAAGCTTTCTTT.